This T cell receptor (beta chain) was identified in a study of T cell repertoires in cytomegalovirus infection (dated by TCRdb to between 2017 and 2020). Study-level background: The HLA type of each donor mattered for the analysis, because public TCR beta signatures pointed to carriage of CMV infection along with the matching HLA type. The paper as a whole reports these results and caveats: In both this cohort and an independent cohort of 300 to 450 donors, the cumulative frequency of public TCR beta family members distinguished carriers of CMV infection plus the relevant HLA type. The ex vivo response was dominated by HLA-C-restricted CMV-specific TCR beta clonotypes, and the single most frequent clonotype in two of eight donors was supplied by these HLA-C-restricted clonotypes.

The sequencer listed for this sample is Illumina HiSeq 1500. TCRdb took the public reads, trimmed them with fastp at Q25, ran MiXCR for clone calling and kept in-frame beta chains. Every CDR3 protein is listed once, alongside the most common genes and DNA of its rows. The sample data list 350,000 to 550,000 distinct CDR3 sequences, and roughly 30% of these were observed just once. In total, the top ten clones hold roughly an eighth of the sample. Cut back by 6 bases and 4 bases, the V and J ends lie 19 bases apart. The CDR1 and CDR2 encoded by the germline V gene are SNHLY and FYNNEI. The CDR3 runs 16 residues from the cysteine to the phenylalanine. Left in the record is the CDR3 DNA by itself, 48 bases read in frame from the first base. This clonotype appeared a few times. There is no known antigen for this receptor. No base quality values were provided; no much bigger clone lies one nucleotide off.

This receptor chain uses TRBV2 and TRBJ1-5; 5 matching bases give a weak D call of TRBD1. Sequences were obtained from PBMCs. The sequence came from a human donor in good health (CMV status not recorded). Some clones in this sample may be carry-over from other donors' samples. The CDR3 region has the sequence CASSLVPGTGNQPQHF. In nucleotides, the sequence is TGTGCCAGCAGCCTAGTTCCGGGGACTGGGAATCAGCCCCAGCATTTT. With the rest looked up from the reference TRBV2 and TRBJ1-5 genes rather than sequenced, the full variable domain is EPEVTQTPSHQVTQMGQEVILRCVPISNHLYFYWYRQILGQKVEFLVSFYNNEISEKSEIFDDQFSVERPDGSNFTLKIRSTKLEDSAMYFCASSLVPGTGNQPQHFGDGTRLSIL.